The text below deals with one T cell receptor (beta chain). This table comes from immunoSEQ multiplex PCR, and its TCRdb copy is limited to in-frame clones, with some not included. The repertoire has under 350,000 clones, 70% to 90% of them found once; the top ten carry around 4.2%. The entry originates in a study of blood T cell repertoires in COVID-19. Germline V gene sequence: CDR1 MNHEY, CDR2 SMNVEV (reference sequence). The CDR3 covers 16 residues. Germline trimming cut 5 bases from V and 1 base from J; bases unmatched to any gene: 9. This chain connects TRBV27 to TRBJ2-5, with TRBD2 matching 8 bases. Source material: PBMCs or T cells enriched from blood (not recorded which). This sequence was found in a woman between 40 and 55 years old with acute COVID-19. Here the CDR3 DNA reads TGTGCCAGCAGTGCGGGGCCGGGGGGGACCCAAGAGACCCAGTACTTC. It encodes CASSAGPGGTQETQYF.